This T cell receptor beta chain was sequenced in a study of human T cells and chemical hapten exposure. Study at large: TCR yield per sample varied, mainly due to pooled library volumes.

Germline-derived CDR1 and CDR2 are ENHRY and SYGVKD. V lost 0 bases and J lost 4, with 7 bases in between. The CDR3 is made up of 13 amino acids. During construction of the library, unique molecular identifiers were attached to individual cDNA molecules for quantitative, reproducible TCR counting. In the authors' methods: Sample TCR counts, which ranged from about 23,224 to 700,000, had a median of approximately 96,000. TCRdb fed the RACE reads into MiXCR, producing one record per CDR3 protein. The V and J calls follow TCRdb's processing rather than the paper's. This table has some 79,000 distinct CDR3 sequences, under 11% appearing once. Whole-study findings and limits: PT1 expanded TCR counts and patch test score correlated positively.

There are many counts of this clonotype. As yet, its antigen is unknown. As to time point: patch test 2, 6 weeks after DPC sensitization. The treatment: therapeutic diphenylcyclopropenone sensitization with weekly scalp DPC. This receptor was identified in a woman between 50 and 59 years old with alopecia areata. Some clones in this sample may be carry-over from other donors' samples. This specimen was whole blood, taken in connection with sensitization to the hapten diphenylcyclopropenone (DPC). The chain employs TRBV10-3 and TRBJ2-7; D is uncertain. CDR3 sequence: CAISESLQYEQYF. In DNA, the CDR3 is TGTGCCATCAGTGAGTCGTTGCAGTACGAGCAGTACTTC.